These 11 T cell receptor beta chains were all obtained from the same sample, sequenced in a study of T-cell memory formation after mild COVID-19. TCRdb fed the 5' RACE reads into MiXCR, producing one record per CDR3 protein. This sample carries 280,000 or so distinct CDR3 sequences, under 8.5% of them seen once, and the ten largest clones take 20% to 25%. The material sequenced was PBMCs or a T cell subset sorted from them (not recorded which). The receptor set was obtained from a man younger than 35 who had mild COVID-19 (a few samples of this study predate the infection). Cell type and time point are not known.

This clonotype was counted only a few times. This chain connects TRBV4-1 to TRBJ1-5; D remains unclear. V was pared by 0 bases and J by 7 bases, with 13 bases between. This CDR3 spans 15 amino acids. The germline V gene has CDR1 MGHRA and CDR2 YSYEKL. CDR3 residues: CASSQEPRFRQPQHF. CDR3 nucleotides: TGCGCCAGCAGCCAAGAACCGCGGTTTCGCCAGCCCCAGCATTTT.

V usage is TRBV11-1 and J usage is TRBJ1-4, with D uncertain. The CDR3 has 14 amino acids. In germline, CDR1 is SGHAT, CDR2 FQDESV (reference sequence). V lost 3 bases and J 2 bases, leaving 7 bases between the germline ends. In nucleotides, the CDR3 is TGTGCCAGCAGCTTGTGGTCGACTAATGAAAAACTGTTTTTT. Its protein product is CASSLWSTNEKLFF.

This clonotype has at least ten counts. This rearrangement joins TRBV7-2 to TRBJ2-2; D ambiguous. V dropped 5 bases and J dropped 0 bases, with 10 bases sitting between them. The CDR3 length is 15 residues. CDR1 and CDR2 from the germline V gene are SGHTA and FQGNSA. CDR3 DNA: TGTGCCAGCAGCCTAACAAGGACGAACACCGGGGAGCTGTTTTTT. This gives the protein CASSLTRTNTGELFF.

The chain recombines TRBV4-3 with TRBJ2-3; D assignment may be TRBD1 or TRBD2 (6 bases each). CDR1 and CDR2 from the germline V gene are LGHNA and YSLEER. Trimming left V 1 base short and J 1 base short, with 9 bases between. The CDR3 totals 15 residues. This CDR3 is CASSQVGGRTDTQYF. In DNA form, the CDR3 reads TGCGCCAGCAGCCAAGTGGGGGGCCGCACAGATACGCAGTATTTT.

The chain recombines TRBV12-3 or TRBV12-4 with TRBJ2-5, with D unclear. The J call may not be correct, given that the DNA end is closer to TRBJ2-3. CDR3 length: 13 amino acids. The CDR3 DNA follows: TGTGCCAGCATCCAGGCCTTGGGGAATACGCAGTATTTT. As protein: CASIQALGNTQYF.

This clonotype was observed a handful of times. The genes are TRBV7-2 and TRBJ2-3, with D possibly matching TRBD2 (5 bases). The germline V and J ends were trimmed by 5 bases and 6 bases, with 15 bases remaining between them. CDR1 and CDR2 from the germline V gene are SGHTA and FQGNSA. The CDR3 sequence is 14 residues long. The CDR3 nucleotides read TGTGCCAGCAGCCCCCGGGCCCGCGGGGATACGCAGTATTTT. It specifies CASSPRARGDTQYF.

The genes are TRBV5-1 and TRBJ2-3; 8 nucleotides line up with TRBD1. The V segment lost 0 bases and the J segment 4 bases; nucleotides outside the gene matches: 4. CDR3 size: 15 residues. CDR1 is SGHRS and CDR2 is YFSETQ in the germline V gene. Written as DNA, the CDR3 is TGCGCCAGCAGCTTGGTAACAGGGGGAGCAGATACGCAGTATTTT. It yields the protein CASSLVTGGADTQYF.

This clonotype has more than one count but fewer than ten. The CDR3 region is CASSSNGDAGPDTQYF. The DNA for the CDR3 is TGTGCCAGCAGTTCGAATGGGGACGCCGGACCGGATACGCAGTATTTT. The chain recombines TRBV28 with TRBJ2-3, with D possibly being TRBD1 or TRBD2 (5 bases each). This CDR3 is 16 amino acids long. In germline, CDR1 is MDHEN, CDR2 SYDVKM. Trimming cost V 4 bases and J 6 bases, with 20 bases left between them.

This clonotype was picked up many times. The V gene is TRBV7-9, the J gene TRBJ2-7, with 7 positions matching TRBD1. Germline values: CDR1 SEHNR, CDR2 FQNEAQ (reference sequence). The CDR3 length is 13 residues. V lost 4 bases and J lost 4; bases outside the gene matches: 4. Here the CDR3 DNA reads TGTGCCAGCAGCTGGGGGACAGAGTACGAGCAGTACTTC. Translation gives CASSWGTEYEQYF.

V is TRBV7-6 and J is TRBJ2-5; 9 nucleotides agree with TRBD2. The CDR3 totals 17 residues. CDR1 is SGHVS and CDR2 is FNYEAQ in the germline V gene. V lost 6 bases to trimming and J lost 2 bases; unmatched junction nucleotides: 13. The CDR3 coding sequence is TGTGCCAGCAGAGACCTTAGCGGGGGTTACGATCAAGAGACCCAGTACTTC. It specifies CASRDLSGGYDQETQYF.

This clonotype came up many times. The chain combines TRBV20-1 with TRBJ2-1; D unresolved. Germline CDR1 DFQATT, CDR2 SNEGSKA (reference sequence). V was trimmed by 1 base and J by 12 bases, leaving 16 bases between them. The CDR3 is made up of 13 amino acids. This chain's CDR3 is CSARVSPPNGQFF. For the CDR3, the DNA is TGCAGTGCTAGAGTCTCCCCCCCTAACGGGCAGTTCTTC.